Presented here are 5 T cell receptor beta chains from one specimen sequenced in a study of T-cell memory formation after mild COVID-19. TCRdb processed the 5' RACE reads anew with MiXCR; each CDR3 protein has one entry. The table records roughly 600,000 distinct CDR3 sequences, about a sixth of them present only once. Input material: PBMCs or a T cell subset sorted from them (not recorded which). These receptors all stem from an adult woman who had mild COVID-19 (a few samples of this study predate the infection). Cell type and time point are not known.

At least ten counts were recorded for this clonotype. In DNA, the CDR3 is TGCGCCAGCAGCTTGGAGACTAGCGGGGGGTACGAGCAGTACTTC. It codes for CASSLETSGGYEQYF. The rearrangement uses TRBV5-1 and TRBJ2-7, with 13 bases identical to TRBD2. Germline-derived CDR1 and CDR2 are SGHRS and YFSETQ. The ends lost 0 bases at V and 4 bases at J; junction bases unmatched: 1. There are 15 residues in the CDR3.

CDR3 nucleotides: TGTGCCAGCAGCCTCCCTCGGGTATACGAAGAGACCCAGTACTTC. Protein: CASSLPRVYEETQYF. The rearrangement links TRBV7-9 to TRBJ2-5; no reliable D call. Germline V lookup: CDR1 SEHNR, CDR2 FQNEAQ (reference sequence). This CDR3 comprises 15 residues. Trimming stripped 5 bases from V and 3 bases from J, with 16 bases between.

This clonotype was counted a few times. This chain uses TRBV7-2 with TRBJ2-3; D remains unclear. CDR1 and CDR2 (germline): SGHTA, FQGNSA. This CDR3 is 16 amino acids long. Trimming removed 1 base from V and 0 bases from J, with 11 bases in between. CDR3 residues: CASSLEGGTSTDTQYF. The CDR3 DNA reads as TGTGCCAGCAGCTTAGAGGGCGGAACGAGCACAGATACGCAGTATTTT.

Ten or more counts support this clonotype. The chain couples TRBV7-9 to TRBJ2-1; 10 nucleotides line up with TRBD2. CDR1 and CDR2 from the germline V gene are SEHNR and FQNEAQ (reference sequence). The CDR3 has 13 residues. With 6 bases clipped from V and 9 bases from J, the junction kept 5 bases outside the gene matches. CDR3 protein: CASRQRGGSEQFF. The CDR3 nucleotides are TGTGCCAGCAGGCAGCGGGGGGGAAGTGAGCAGTTCTTC.

The rearrangement joins TRBV11-2 to TRBJ2-1; D is possibly TRBD2 (6 bases). V lost 6 bases and J lost 9, with 12 bases in between. The CDR3 is made up of 12 amino acids. Germline CDR1 is SGHAT and CDR2 is FQNNGV. The CDR3 nucleotides are TGTGCCAGCAGTCATCAGGGAGGTGAGCAGTTCTTC. Protein: CASSHQGGEQFF.